This T cell receptor (beta chain) is drawn from a study of blood T cells in healthy people across ages (dated by TCRdb to about 2015). With respect to the entire study: Template switching captured roughly one uniquely barcoded TCR beta cDNA molecule per two T cells in model experiments. For two donors (one aged 18 to 30 and one aged 80 or older), the study analyzed two additional independent replicas of 1 million unique cDNA reads from the same blood draw. Donors of different ages were randomly distributed across sequencing lanes to avoid experimental bias. To track age-related changes in TCR beta repertoire diversity, the study relied on deep sequencing normalized with unique cDNA molecular identifiers. The donors were divided into four age groups: young (average 16 years), middle-aged (about 40), aged (roughly 66) and long-lived (about 84).

The CDR3 sequence holds 18 residues, the cysteine and phenylalanine included. Only the CDR3 portion is preserved as DNA: 54 bases, with reading frame beginning at the first base. The germline ends are 20 bases apart after V is trimmed by 3 bases and J by 2 bases. From a lookup of the germline V gene (reference sequence), CDR1 and CDR2 are SEHNR and FQNEAQ. Concerning this clonotype itself: Its specific antigen is unknown. Nothing much larger sits one base from this clone, and base qualities are not available.

Preparation of the library involved 5' RACE. The instrument was an Illumina HiSeq 2500. A second PCR of about 7 to 12 cycles was performed with a sample-barcoded 5' primer and a J-beta primer mix. Each TCR beta cDNA molecule received a unique molecular identifier from a template-switch 5' adaptor carrying 12 random nucleotides. At least 2.5 million CDR3-containing paired-end reads were obtained from each sample. The Mint cDNA synthesis kit, primed by a TRBC-specific oligonucleotide, was used to synthesize first-strand cDNA from all RNA. All cDNA was treated with uracil-DNA glycosylase and then went through a first 18-cycle PCR with the universal primers M1SS and BC2_uni_R. The authors' analysis ran thus. For normalization, 1 million high-quality reads, each with a distinct molecular identifier, were randomly selected from each sample. Reads with shared molecular identifiers were discarded instead of being binned into consensus sequences. MiTCR, run with a Q25 quality threshold and the strictest error-elimination algorithm, handled CDR3 identification, clonotype clustering and error correction. Lower-bound total TCR beta diversity was estimated with a nonparametric unseen species model using Euler transformation. TCRdb cleaned the public reads at Q25 with fastp, built clones with MiXCR and kept in-frame beta chains. Each CDR3 protein gets just one entry, which takes the most common genes and DNA from the rows behind it. TCRdb, not the original authors, processed these V and J calls. This sample comprises approximately 810,000 distinct CDR3 sequences, 29% of them detected only once. Around 16% of the sample goes to the ten largest clones.

Donors were 39 systemically healthy Caucasian individuals from Russia aged 6 to 90 years. Approximately 9.3 milliliters of peripheral blood were drawn from each donor into EDTA-treated Vacutainer tubes. Ficoll-Paque density-gradient centrifugation was used to isolate PBMCs, with at least 7 million obtained per sample. Trizol reagent was used to extract total RNA from the PBMCs, yielding at least 6 micrograms per sample. Naive CD45RAhigh/CD27high T cell percentages were measured by flow cytometry on a PBMC aliquot from every donor. General conclusions and limits of the study: Observed TCR beta diversity per million T cells fell roughly linearly with age, and a significant reduction was already apparent by age around 44. The long-lived group showed more naive CD4+ T cells, fewer expanded clones and increased TCR diversity than the aged group, suggesting age selection. Because donor CMV infection status was unknown, age-related changes in expanded clonotypes were potentially confounded. Estimates of total diversity based on one million sequenced T cells were considered lower bounds and underestimates. The percentage of naive T cells measured by flow cytometry correlated strongly with observed TCR beta diversity. Since profiling was done on bulk unsorted PBMCs, naive and antigen-experienced compartments could not be conclusively compared.

The origin of this receptor is a woman of 80 years or more in good health. The sample consisted of blood. Recombination connected TRBV7-9 to TRBJ2-1; the D gene could be either TRBD1 or TRBD2, each agreeing at 6 bases. CDR3 sequence: CASSLLTSRGRPYNEQFF. The bases are TGTGCCAGCAGCTTGTTAACTAGCAGGGGCCGACCCTACAATGAGCAGTTCTTC.